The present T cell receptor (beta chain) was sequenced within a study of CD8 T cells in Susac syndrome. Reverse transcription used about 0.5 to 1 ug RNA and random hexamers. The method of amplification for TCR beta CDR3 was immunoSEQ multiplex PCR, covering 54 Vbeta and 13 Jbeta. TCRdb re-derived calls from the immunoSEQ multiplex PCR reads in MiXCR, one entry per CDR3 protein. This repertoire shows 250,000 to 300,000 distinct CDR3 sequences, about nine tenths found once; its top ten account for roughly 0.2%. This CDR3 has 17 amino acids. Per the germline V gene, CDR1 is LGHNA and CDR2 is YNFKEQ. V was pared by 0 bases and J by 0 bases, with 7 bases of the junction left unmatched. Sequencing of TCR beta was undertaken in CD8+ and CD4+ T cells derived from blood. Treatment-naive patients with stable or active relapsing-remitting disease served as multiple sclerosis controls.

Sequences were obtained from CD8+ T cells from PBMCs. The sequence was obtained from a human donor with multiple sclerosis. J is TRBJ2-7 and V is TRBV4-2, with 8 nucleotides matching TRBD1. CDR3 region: CASSQDEVDRVSYEQYF. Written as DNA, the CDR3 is TGTGCCAGCAGCCAAGATGAGGTGGACAGGGTCTCCTACGAGCAGTACTTC.